This TCR beta chain was documented in a study of Ad26.COV2.S vaccination and SARS-CoV-2 variants. On the study more broadly: Ad26.COV2.S given intramuscularly, once or twice 56 days apart.

Specified treatment: roughly 18 received Ad26.COV2.S at low or high dose, single or two shots; roughly five received placebo; per-sample allocation not given. Sampling was done on day 63 after the first vaccine or placebo injection. As its vector, the vaccine had Ad26, which expressed Wuhan-strain SARS-CoV-2 spike. Clones were sequenced by immunoSEQ multiplex PCR, and TCRdb holds only the in-frame ones, with some missing. Of around 450,000 clones listed, approximately 92% are singletons. V trimming: 8 bases; J trimming: 0 bases; junction bases outside the gene matches: 7. Germline V gives CDR1 LNHDA, CDR2 SQIVND (reference sequence). The CDR3 extends over 15 amino acids. This clone showed up just once.

This TCR was recovered from a person between 18 and 59 years old who received the Ad26.COV2.S COVID-19 vaccine or a placebo. V usage is TRBV19 and J usage is TRBJ2-1; 7 bases match TRBD1. Sequenced material: peripheral blood, taken in a trial of Ad26.COV2.S vaccine versus placebo. The CDR3 protein is CASHRGWSSYNEQFF. CDR3 bases: TGTGCCAGTCACAGGGGTTGGAGCTCCTACAATGAGCAGTTCTTC.